Described below is a single T cell receptor beta chain sequence and its context. As yet, its antigen is unknown. Each of the patients experienced relapse following autologous stem cell transplantation, and their brentuximab vedotin exposure differed. The data derive from a study of PD-1 blockade in classical Hodgkin lymphoma. Study observations and caveats: Exclusion was the outcome for patients who began nivolumab under 1 year after ASCT. Patients who responded completely had about the same baseline diversity as newly diagnosed patients. Repertoire differences have undefined causes, possibly disease activity or prior therapy. Reports described newly diagnosed patients as having lower baseline TCR diversity than healthy donors.

Germline lookup yields CDR1 SGHNT and CDR2 YYREEE (reference sequence). V was trimmed by 4 bases and J by 0 bases, leaving 11 bases between them. The CDR3 length is 15 residues. The repertoire was sequenced with immunoSEQ multiplex PCR; TCRdb's copy has only in-frame clones and lacks some. Of more than 70,000 clones listed, around 90% are singletons. This clonotype was sampled from a human donor with classical Hodgkin lymphoma. The sample here was peripheral blood mononuclear cells (PBMCs), taken before the second cycle of nivolumab. This chain uses TRBV5-4 with TRBJ2-1; no firm D call. The CDR3 DNA reads as TGTGCCAGCAGCCTCTCCCCGAGCTCCTACAATGAGCAGTTCTTC. This sequence encodes CASSLSPSSYNEQFF.